Below, 9 T cell receptor beta chains from the same sample are listed, as sequenced in a study of cytomegalovirus exposure and HLA in healthy donors. It was with 60 Vbeta and 13 Jbeta primers that the PCR ran. Produced via immunoSEQ multiplex PCR; TCRdb's table is partial and in-frame only. The table has about 89,000 clones, roughly three quarters seen once. The specimen was PBMCs. The receptor source for this set is a man under 40 in good health and CMV-seronegative.

The chain links TRBV6-1 to TRBJ1-1, with 7 nucleotides matching TRBD1. CDR3 length: 14 amino acids. Germline V gene data show CDR1 as MNHNS and CDR2 as SASEGT. V shed 4 bases and J 6 bases; nucleotides not matched to a gene: 8. CDR3 sequence (DNA): TGTGCCAGCAGTGCTACAGGGGCAGCCGCTGAAGCTTTCTTT. The encoded protein is CASSATGAAAEAFF.

The genes are TRBV6-1 and TRBJ1-6; TRBD1 agrees at 10 bases. The CDR3 is 19 amino acids. In germline, CDR1 is MNHNS, CDR2 SASEGT. Trimming cost V 2 bases and J 6 bases; bases outside gene matches: 13. The CDR3 loop reads CASSEHGTGVSIGNSPLHF. Written as DNA, the CDR3 is TGTGCCAGCAGTGAACACGGGACAGGGGTATCGATCGGTAATTCACCCCTCCACTTT.

The rearrangement uses TRBV9 and TRBJ1-4; 9 positions agree with TRBD1. The length of the CDR3 is 16 residues. The germline V gene has CDR1 SGDLS and CDR2 YYNGEE. The junction had 8 bases not matched to a gene; V was cut back by 4 bases and J by 4 bases. CDR3 bases: TGTGCCAGCAGCATACGGACAGGGGAAAGTAATGAAAAACTGTTTTTT. Its translation: CASSIRTGESNEKLFF.

The chain couples TRBV28 to TRBJ1-1; D gene unclear. The CDR3 extends over 11 amino acids. Germline lookup yields CDR1 MDHEN and CDR2 SYDVKM. Trimming pared 4 bases from V and 4 bases from J, leaving 4 bases between. DNA for the CDR3: TGTGCCAGCAGTTCGGTCACTGAAGCTTTCTTT. Translated: CASSSVTEAFF.

The J gene is TRBJ2-1, the V gene TRBV5-1; the match to TRBD1 covers 9 bases. The CDR3 contains 15 residues. The germline gives CDR1 SGHRS, CDR2 YFSETQ. With V trimmed by 2 bases and J by 9 bases, 9 bases remained unmatched. The DNA of the CDR3 is TGCGCCAGCAGCTTTAATGCGGACAGGGGAGGTGAGCAGTTCTTC. Translation gives CASSFNADRGGEQFF.

CDR3 amino acids: CASSVDRLYEQYF. The CDR3 DNA sequence: TGTGCCAGCAGCGTCGACAGGCTCTACGAGCAGTACTTC. This chain connects TRBV7-8 to TRBJ2-7; a weak D match, TRBD1 (6 bases). V lost 5 bases and J lost 3, with 11 bases in between. Germline values: CDR1 SGHVS, CDR2 FQNEAQ. The CDR3 runs 13 residues.

This clone was observed once. The rearrangement links TRBV4-1 to TRBJ2-7; D possibly corresponds to TRBD2 (5 bases). The V and J ends lost 1 base and 4 bases respectively, with 11 bases between them. The CDR3 spans 14 residues. Germline V lookup: CDR1 MGHRA, CDR2 YSYEKL. In nucleotides, the CDR3 is TGCGCCAGCAGCCAAGGTCTAGCTAATTACGAGCAGTACTTC. Protein: CASSQGLANYEQYF.

V gene TRBV5-1 combines with J gene TRBJ1-2; 7 positions agree with TRBD1. V lost 4 bases and J lost 6; bases outside the gene matches: 6. The CDR3 covers 13 residues. Looked up from germline, CDR1 is SGHRS and CDR2 is YFSETQ. CDR3 in amino acids: CASSLQGLHGYTF. The CDR3 DNA is TGCGCCAGCAGCCTACAGGGGCTGCATGGCTACACCTTC.

This chain uses TRBV2 with TRBJ1-2; TRBD1 matches 7 bases. V lost 6 bases and J lost 5; bases outside the gene matches: 6. In germline, CDR1 is SNHLY, CDR2 FYNNEI. The CDR3 sequence is 13 residues long. CDR3 residues: CASRTGQLYGYTF. DNA of the CDR3: TGTGCCAGCAGGACGGGACAGCTTTATGGCTACACCTTC. Full variable domain (missing parts from reference TRBV2 and TRBJ1-2): EPEVTQTPSHQVTQMGQEVILRCVPISNHLYFYWYRQILGQKVEFLVSFYNNEISEKSEIFDDQFSVERPDGSNFTLKIRSTKLEDSAMYFCASRTGQLYGYTFGSGTRLTVV.